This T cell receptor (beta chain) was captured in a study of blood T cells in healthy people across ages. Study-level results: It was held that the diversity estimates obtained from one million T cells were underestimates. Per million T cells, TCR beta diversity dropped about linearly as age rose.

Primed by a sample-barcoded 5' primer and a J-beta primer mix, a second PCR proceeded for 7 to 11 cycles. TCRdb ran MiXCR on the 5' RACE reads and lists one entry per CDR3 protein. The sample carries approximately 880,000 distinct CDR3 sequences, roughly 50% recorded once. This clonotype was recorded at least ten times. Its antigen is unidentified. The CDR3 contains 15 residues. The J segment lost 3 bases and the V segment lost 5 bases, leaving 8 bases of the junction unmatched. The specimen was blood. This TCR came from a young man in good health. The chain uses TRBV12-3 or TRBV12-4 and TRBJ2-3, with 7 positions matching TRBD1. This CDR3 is CASSPSDRFTDTQYF. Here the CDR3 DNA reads TGTGCCAGCAGTCCGTCGGACAGGTTTACAGATACGCAGTATTTT.